This T cell receptor beta chain was recorded in a study of molecular identifiers for immune sequencing clone quantification. In the sort, naive CD8 T cells were defined as CD8+CD4-CCR7+CD45RA+. This clonotype was seen at least ten times. TCRdb analysed the PCR reads with MiXCR anew, one entry per CDR3 protein. The sample lists roughly 630,000 distinct CDR3 sequences; about 25% were seen once. CDR3 length: 14 amino acids. In germline, CDR1 is DFQATT, CDR2 SNEGSKA (reference sequence). V lost 3 bases, J lost 2 bases, and 4 bases stayed unmatched. This TCR came from a human donor in good health. Some libraries in this study had Jurkat cell RNA spiked in. Material for sequencing was naive CD8+ T cells from blood, with Jurkat cell RNA spiked in. Subset defined: FACS-sorted CD8+CD4-CCR7+CD45RA+ naive T cells. The chain couples TRBV20-1 to TRBJ2-7, with 10 bases aligning to TRBD2. CDR3 protein: CSASGLAGAYEQYF. The CDR3 coding sequence is TGCAGTGCTAGCGGCCTAGCGGGGGCCTACGAGCAGTACTTC.